This T cell receptor beta chain was retrieved from a study of cytomegalovirus exposure and HLA in healthy donors. Per germline, CDR1 LGHNA and CDR2 YSLEER. Trimming shortened V by 0 bases and J by 2 bases, and 9 bases separated the two germline ends. The CDR3 contains 15 residues. 60 Vbeta and 13 Jbeta primers were used in PCR. Produced via immunoSEQ multiplex PCR; TCRdb's table is partial and in-frame only. This table holds approximately 170,000 clones, approximately 80% found once. The sequence was obtained from a male donor in good health and CMV-seronegative. Specimen: PBMCs. The chain carries TRBV4-3 and TRBJ2-3, with D unclear. The CDR3 is CASSQERSDTDTQYF. The DNA for the CDR3 is TGCGCCAGCAGCCAAGAGAGGAGTGACACAGATACGCAGTATTTT.